Below, one TCR beta chain is given with its context. Its antigen is undetermined. This entry comes from a study of cytomegalovirus exposure and HLA in healthy donors. Whole-study findings and limits: The productive fraction for most TCR beta V segments was about 87% or about 30% in an earlier analysis.

In the PCR, 60 Vbeta and 13 Jbeta primers were used. Sequencing was performed with immunoSEQ multiplex PCR; in TCRdb, only in-frame clones are kept and a portion is missing. The sample includes about 220,000 clones, 76% of them seen just once. The clonotype was recovered from a man between 18 and 29 years old in good health and CMV-seronegative. Sequenced material: PBMCs.

In DNA, the CDR3 is TGTGCCAGCAGCCCATTTACTAGTCCCTACGAGCAGTACTTC. It yields the protein CASSPFTSPYEQYF. The V gene is TRBV14, the J gene TRBJ2-7; D may be TRBD2 (5 bases). The CDR3 length is 14 residues. V shed 4 bases and J shed 2 bases, with 12 bases lying between them. Germline-derived CDR1 and CDR2 are SGHDN and FVKESK.